This TCR beta chain was captured by sequencing in a study of shared clonotypes between healthy human individuals. Overall study: The composition of the donors was two women and a few men aged 18 to 49. Broader study findings: Investigators collected only blood, and repertoires in tissues likely differ.

The CDR3 length is 13 residues. CDR1 and CDR2 (germline): SGDLS, YYNGEE. Trimming removed 0 bases at V and 5 bases at J, with 8 bases between. Unsorted PBMC contributed 250 to 350 ng DNA, roughly 30,000 T cell genomes, to each replicate PCR. Produced via immunoSEQ multiplex PCR; TCRdb's table is partial and in-frame only. This sample has about 520,000 clones, with 65% to 85% found just once. Every donor, a Caucasian adult, lived in Nashville, Tennessee. For this clone: Its target is unknown.

The chain is built from TRBV9 and TRBJ1-2; D unresolved. The receptor's source is a woman aged 40 to 50 in good health. Some clones in this sample may be carry-over from other donors' samples. Sequenced sample: PBMCs. The CDR3 region has the DNA TGTGCCAGCAGCGTAGGAGGAACGTATGGCTACACCTTC. It translates to CASSVGGTYGYTF.